Listed below are T cell receptor beta chains from one sample, sequenced in a study of CD8+ T cells in alopecia areata. The assay was immunoSEQ multiplex PCR, and TCRdb's table has in-frame clones only and misses some. The table records about 210,000 clones, approximately 72% of them present only once. The sample in question was CD4+ T cells sorted from blood, obtained at week 44, from a patient treated with tofacitinib. The origin of the receptors is a human donor with alopecia areata. CDR3s include the opening cysteine and the closing phenylalanine or tryptophan. A D gene is named only where the DNA matches it firmly. Not every row has a clone size; where given, it reads once, few, many or a size class.

>NA|TRBD1|TRBJ1-1|TRBV7-2|13
TGTGCCAGCAGCGGACAGGGGAACACTGAAGCTTTCTTT
CASSGQGNTEAFF
>NA|NA|TRBJ1-5|TRBV6-6|13
TGTGCCAGCACCCTAACGAGGTATCAGCCCCAGCATTTT
CASTLTRYQPQHF
>few|NA|TRBJ2-2|TRBV27|17
TGTGCCAGCAGTTCCCGCCGGACATCCGATAACACCGGGGAGCTGTTTTTT
CASSSRRTSDNTGELFF
>once|NA|TRBJ1-1|TRBV29-1|12
TGCAGCGTTCGGCGGGGGGGCACTGAAGCTTTCTTT
CSVRRGGTEAFF
>NA|NA|TRBJ2-3|TRBV5-1|14
TGCGCCAGCAGTATGGCAGTTGACACAGATACGCAGTATTTT
CASSMAVDTDTQYF
>NA|NA|TRBJ1-5|TRBV7-2|14
TGTGCCAGCAGCTTAGGCAGCCTCAATCAGCCCCAGCATTTT
CASSLGSLNQPQHF
>NA|NA|TRBJ1-2|TRBV29-1|10
TGCAGCGGAGGGGACCTTGGCTACACCTTC
CSGGDLGYTF
>NA|TRBD2|TRBJ2-4|TRBV7-2|18
TGTGCCAGCAGCTTAGAACTAGCGGGGGCCGGAGCCAAAAACATTCAGTACTTC
CASSLELAGAGAKNIQYF
>once|NA|TRBJ2-7|TRBV9|15
TGTGCCAGCAGCGTAGGTCTAGGTGGACGATACGAGCAGTACTTC
CASSVGLGGRYEQYF
>NA|NA|TRBJ1-1|TRBV20-1|11
TGCAGTGCCAGATGGCAGGGCGCAGCTTTCTTT
CSARWQGAAFF
>NA|NA|TRBJ2-2|TRBV29-1|16
TGCAGCGTTGAAGGGAAGGAGGGGGCGAACACCGGGGAGCTGTTTTTT
CSVEGKEGANTGELFF
>NA|TRBD1|TRBJ1-1|TRBV7-2|15
TGTGCCAGCAGAGAACACGGGACAGGCGGAACACAAGCTTTCTTT
CASREHGTGGTQAFF
>NA|NA|TRBJ1-1|TRBV5-4|12
TGTGCCAGCAGCTGGGGGAACACTGAAGCTTTCTTT
CASSWGNTEAFF
>NA|TRBD1|TRBJ1-1|TRBV29-1|14
TGCAGCGTTGATGGACAGGGGGTGAACACTGAAGCTTTCTTT
CSVDGQGVNTEAFF
>few|NA|TRBJ1-2|TRBV5-1|15
TGCGCCAGCAGCCCCAAAACAGGGAATAACTATGGCTACACCTTC
CASSPKTGNNYGYTF
>NA|NA|TRBJ2-7|TRBV5-1|13
TGCGCCAGCAGGCGTGACAGAGCCTACGAGCAGTACTTC
CASRRDRAYEQYF
>NA|NA|TRBJ2-5|TRBV5-1|18
TGCGCCAGCAGCTTGGCCCGCGAGAGAGGATGGGAGAGAGAGACCCAGTACTTC
CASSLARERGWERETQYF
>few|TRBD2|TRBJ2-5|TRBV11-3|13
TGTGCCAGCAGCTTAGCGGGGGGAGAGACCCAGTACTTC
CASSLAGGETQYF
>NA|NA|TRBJ1-1|TRBV29-1|14
TGCAGCGTTGAAGGCTATACGGAGAACACTGAAGCTTTCTTT
CSVEGYTENTEAFF
>few|TRBD2|TRBJ2-3|TRBV7-9|18
TGTGCCAGCAGCTTTACTCCCCTAGCGGGGGGGCCCGGAGATACGCAGTATTTT
CASSFTPLAGGPGDTQYF
>NA|NA|TRBJ2-3|TRBV2|15
TGTGCCAGCAGTGAAAATGTAGCACGCGCAGATACGCAGTATTTT
CASSENVARADTQYF
>NA|TRBD1|TRBJ1-6|TRBV5-1|13
TGCGCCAGCAGGGGGACAGAAAATTCACCCCTCCACTTT
CASRGTENSPLHF
>once|NA|TRBJ1-2|TRBV28|12
TGTGCCAGCAGTTCTCCTAACTATGGCTACACCTTC
CASSSPNYGYTF
>NA|NA|TRBJ2-4|TRBV11-2|18
TGTGCCAGCAGCCGAGTAAAAGACAACCCGCTAGCCAAAAACATTCAGTACTTC
CASSRVKDNPLAKNIQYF
>NA|NA|TRBJ2-1|TRBV5-4|16
TGTGCCAGCAGCTTTCCGACAGAGAGATTCTACAATGAGCAGTTCTTC
CASSFPTERFYNEQFF
>few|NA|TRBJ2-7|TRBV30|13
TGTGCCTGGAGTGTAGCCGCGAGGGACCCCTTAGACTTC
CAWSVAARDPLDF
>NA|NA|TRBJ1-1|TRBV29-1|14
TGCAGCGTTGAATCGCGGCAGGGGAACACTGAAGCTTTCTTT
CSVESRQGNTEAFF